The 18 T cell receptor beta chains in this list originate from one sample, sequenced in a study of spatial heterogeneity in lung cancer. General study points: Intratumoral expanded alpha and beta TCR counts were found to track tumor mutation counts.

For these TCRs, the target antigens are not known. TCRdb recomputed calls from the 5' RACE reads with MiXCR, one row per CDR3 protein. The sample records approximately 26,000 distinct CDR3 sequences, around 10% being singletons. As for time point: sample taken at primary tumor resection. Here the sequenced sample was lung tumor tissue, taken at surgery. The source is a male donor with early-stage non-small cell lung cancer.

This clonotype was picked up a small number of times. The V and J genes are TRBV6-5 and TRBJ2-7; either TRBD1 or TRBD2 may supply D (7 bases each). CDR3 length equals 15 residues. V gave up 2 bases and J gave up 0 bases, with 11 bases separating them. Germline loops: CDR1 MNHEY, CDR2 SVGAGI. The CDR3 sequence: CASSYGRGPSYEQYF. CDR3 nucleotides: TGTGCCAGCAGTTACGGGAGGGGGCCCTCCTACGAGCAGTACTTC.

In its sample, this clonotype was seen a few times. This chain links TRBV7-9 with TRBJ2-7; perhaps TRBD2 as D (6 bases). CDR3 length: 16 residues. The germline V gene encodes CDR1 SEHNR and CDR2 FQNEAQ (reference sequence). Trimming took 5 bases from V and 7 from J, leaving 24 bases between them. The CDR3 DNA reads as TGTGCCAGCAGCAGAACGGGGGTCTTGTATCCTACGGAGCAGTACTTC. As protein: CASSRTGVLYPTEQYF.

This clonotype is medium-sized (0.01 to 0.1%) within its sample. The V gene is TRBV11-2, the J gene TRBJ2-1, with 11 bases lining up with TRBD2. This CDR3 has 16 residues. Looked up from germline, CDR1 is SGHAT and CDR2 is FQNNGV. The J segment lost 6 bases and the V segment lost 5 bases, leaving 9 bases of the junction unmatched. This CDR3 is CASSPRLAGSRNEQFF. CDR3 sequence (DNA): TGTGCCAGCAGCCCACGACTAGCGGGAAGTCGCAATGAGCAGTTCTTC.

This clonotype was observed a few times. The chain recombines TRBV2 with TRBJ1-5; D remains ambiguous. CDR3 length equals 13 residues. Germline CDR1 SNHLY, CDR2 FYNNEI. The V and J ends lost 4 bases and 3 bases respectively, with 7 bases between them. CDR3 region: CASSGEANQPQHF. The CDR3 DNA reads as TGTGCCAGCAGTGGAGAGGCCAATCAGCCCCAGCATTTT. The variable domain in full, with the rest retrieved from reference TRBV2 and TRBJ1-5, is EPEVTQTPSHQVTQMGQEVILRCVPISNHLYFYWYRQILGQKVEFLVSFYNNEISEKSEIFDDQFSVERPDGSNFTLKIRSTKLEDSAMYFCASSGEANQPQHFGDGTRLSIL.

This clonotype has ten or more counts. J is TRBJ2-1 and V is TRBV2; a possible D gene is TRBD2 (6 bases). This CDR3 region has 12 residues. V was shortened by 10 bases and J by 6 bases, with 13 bases between the two germline ends. The V gene's germline CDR1 is SNHLY and CDR2 FYNNEI. The CDR3 DNA is TGTGCCACCCGCGGGGAGAGCAATGAGCAGTTCTTC. Its protein is CATRGESNEQFF.

The chain couples TRBV18 to TRBJ2-7, with 11 bases matching TRBD1. CDR3 length equals 15 residues. Trimming took 4 bases from V and 4 from J; bases not matched to a gene: 6. Germline lookup yields CDR1 KGHSH and CDR2 LQKENI. In DNA, the CDR3 is TGTGCCAGCTCACGGACCGGGACAGGGGGATACGAGCAGTACTTC. Translating it yields CASSRTGTGGYEQYF.

This clonotype was found a few times. V gene TRBV28 combines with J gene TRBJ2-7, with D possibly matching TRBD2 (6 bases). Germline assignment: CDR1 MDHEN and CDR2 SYDVKM. V was cut by 8 bases and J by 4 bases, with 21 bases left in between. There are 15 residues in the CDR3. The DNA of the CDR3 is TGTGCCAGCGGCCGACCGGCGGGGTTTAAGTACGAGCAGTACTTC. Protein: CASGRPAGFKYEQYF.

In this sample, this clonotype turned up many times. V and J are TRBV29-1 and TRBJ1-2; 11 positions match TRBD1. Per the germline V gene, CDR1 is SQVTM and CDR2 is ANQGSEA. With V trimmed by 7 bases and J by 2 bases, 3 bases remained unmatched. The CDR3 has 13 residues. CDR3 DNA: TGCAGCGCTGGACAGGGGGCGAACTATGGCTACACCTTC. Protein product: CSAGQGANYGYTF.

The chain couples TRBV5-1 to TRBJ1-5, with D maybe TRBD1 (5 bases). Germline CDR1 SGHRS, CDR2 YFSETQ. V was shortened by 0 bases and J by 9 bases, with 7 bases between the two germline ends. The CDR3 is 12 amino acids. CDR3 region: CASSLVGGPQHF. For the CDR3, the DNA is TGCGCCAGCAGCTTGGTTGGGGGGCCCCAGCATTTT.

In its sample, this clonotype was seen many times. The V and J genes are TRBV7-2 and TRBJ2-7; 7 bases fit TRBD2. The CDR3 is 13 amino acids. The germline gives CDR1 SGHTA, CDR2 FQGNSA. The V gene end was trimmed by 8 bases and the J gene end by 0 bases; junction bases not matched to a gene: 4. This CDR3 reads CASPQRDSYEQYF. In DNA form, the CDR3 reads TGTGCCAGCCCCCAGCGGGACTCCTACGAGCAGTACTTC.

This clonotype was picked up many times. The chain combines TRBV20-1 with TRBJ1-2; TRBD1 might be the D (5 bases). The CDR3 is 12 residues long. The germline V gene has CDR1 DFQATT and CDR2 SNEGSKA (reference sequence). The CDR3 DNA reads TGCGGGGGAACCGGGACGTCCTATGGCTACACCTTC. This gives the protein CGGTGTSYGYTF.

This clonotype was detected only a few times. This chain uses TRBV9 with TRBJ2-2; a weak D match, TRBD2 (6 bases). Germline values: CDR1 SGDLS, CDR2 YYNGEE. The V gene lost 3 bases and the J gene lost 0 bases, with 15 bases spanning the gap. The CDR3 covers 17 residues. The CDR3 reads CASSEPGLTANTGELFF. The CDR3 nucleotides read TGTGCCAGCAGCGAGCCGGGACTTACAGCGAACACCGGGGAGCTGTTTTTT.

The chain carries TRBV9 and TRBJ1-6, with TRBD1 as a possible D gene (5 bases). From germline, CDR1 is SGDLS and CDR2 YYNGEE. The CDR3 length is 15 residues. Trimming shortened V by 0 bases and J by 8 bases, and 12 bases separated the two germline ends. The CDR3 DNA follows: TGTGCCAGCAGCGTAGGGTTAGGGGCGGATTCACCCCTCCACTTT. Amino acids: CASSVGLGADSPLHF.

In its sample, this clonotype was seen many times. The chain couples TRBV29-1 to TRBJ2-1, with D unresolved. The V gene lost 4 bases and the J gene lost 0 bases, with 16 bases spanning the gap. From germline, CDR1 is SQVTM and CDR2 ANQGSEA. The CDR3 spans 16 residues. CDR3 DNA sequence: TGCAGCGTTGTGGGTCGGCCGCCGGGCTCCTACAATGAGCAGTTCTTC. It translates to CSVVGRPPGSYNEQFF.

This clonotype was observed many times. The genes are TRBV29-1 and TRBJ2-7, with D unclear. The germline V gene encodes CDR1 SQVTM and CDR2 ANQGSEA. This CDR3 comprises 11 residues. V lost 4 bases and J lost 6, with 10 bases in between. The CDR3 region is CSVGEGPEQYF. DNA for the CDR3: TGCAGCGTTGGGGAAGGACCCGAGCAGTACTTC.

This clonotype occurred a few times. The chain is built from TRBV20-1 and TRBJ1-1; 7 positions match TRBD1. The V gene's germline CDR1 is DFQATT and CDR2 SNEGSKA (reference sequence). The CDR3 spans 15 residues. Germline trimming cut 5 bases from V and 3 bases from J; bases unmatched to any gene: 12. The CDR3 loop is CSAQPGGLGYTEAFF. In DNA, the CDR3 is TGCAGTGCTCAACCAGGGGGTCTGGGGTACACTGAAGCTTTCTTT.

The chain combines TRBV24-1 with TRBJ2-5; D could derive from TRBD1 or TRBD2 (5 bases each). In germline, CDR1 is KGHDR, CDR2 SFDVKD. This CDR3 has 17 amino acids. V lost 3 bases to trimming and J lost 2 bases, with 18 bases between them. CDR3 DNA sequence: TGTGCCACCAGTGATCCTTCCCTCGGGGCCCTACAAGAGACCCAGTACTTC. It codes for CATSDPSLGALQETQYF.

This clonotype was counted many times. The genes are TRBV3-1 and TRBJ1-2; possibly TRBD1 for D (6 bases). V dropped 4 bases and J dropped 0 bases, with 15 bases sitting between them. Germline CDR1 reads LGHDT; CDR2 reads YNNKEL (reference sequence). CDR3 length equals 16 residues. The chain's CDR3 is CASSPGAGRANYGYTF. The CDR3 DNA is TGTGCCAGCAGCCCAGGGGCAGGCAGAGCTAACTATGGCTACACCTTC.